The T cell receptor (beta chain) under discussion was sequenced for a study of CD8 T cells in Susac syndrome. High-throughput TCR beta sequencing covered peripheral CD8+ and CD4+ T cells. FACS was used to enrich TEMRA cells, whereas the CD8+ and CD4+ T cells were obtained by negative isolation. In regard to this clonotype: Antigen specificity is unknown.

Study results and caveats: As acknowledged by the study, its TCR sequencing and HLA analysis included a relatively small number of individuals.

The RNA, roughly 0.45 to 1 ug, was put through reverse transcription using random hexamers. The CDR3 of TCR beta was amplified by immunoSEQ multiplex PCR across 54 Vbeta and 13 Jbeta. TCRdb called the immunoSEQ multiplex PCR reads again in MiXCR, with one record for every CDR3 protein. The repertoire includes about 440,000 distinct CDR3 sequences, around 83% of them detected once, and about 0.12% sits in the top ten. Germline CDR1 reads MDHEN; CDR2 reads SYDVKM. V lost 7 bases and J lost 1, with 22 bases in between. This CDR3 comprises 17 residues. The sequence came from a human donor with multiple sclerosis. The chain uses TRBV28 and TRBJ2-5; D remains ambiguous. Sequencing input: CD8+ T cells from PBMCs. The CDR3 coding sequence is TGTGCCAGCACCGGTACTCGGGCACCTCACTTCCAAGAGACCCAGTACTTC. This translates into CASTGTRAPHFQETQYF.